This T cell receptor (beta chain) was recovered during a study of blood T cell repertoires in COVID-19. Study background: The analysed material was cDNA or gDNA that came from T cells, B-cell-depleted T cells, or PBMCs.

In the authors' workflow: Amplification with reference gene primers provided the estimates of nucleated cell counts. Method: immunoSEQ multiplex PCR; TCRdb's copy keeps in-frame clones and lacks some. The DNA gave D and trimming, while V, J and clone size come from that table. The table has just over 95,000 clones, 70% to 90% seen once. The germline gives CDR1 KGHSH, CDR2 LQKENI. The CDR3 extends over 15 amino acids. As for this clone: The junction departs from the called germline gene at one end, perhaps through a read error.

Sequences were obtained from peripheral blood. This TCR was sampled from a man between 60 and 75 years old with acute or convalescent COVID-19. V and J are TRBV18 and TRBJ2-3; 9 positions agree with TRBD2. DNA for the CDR3: TGTGCCAGCTCACCTGTTAGCGGGAGCAGAGATACGCAGTATTTT. Protein: CASSPVSGSRDTQYF.